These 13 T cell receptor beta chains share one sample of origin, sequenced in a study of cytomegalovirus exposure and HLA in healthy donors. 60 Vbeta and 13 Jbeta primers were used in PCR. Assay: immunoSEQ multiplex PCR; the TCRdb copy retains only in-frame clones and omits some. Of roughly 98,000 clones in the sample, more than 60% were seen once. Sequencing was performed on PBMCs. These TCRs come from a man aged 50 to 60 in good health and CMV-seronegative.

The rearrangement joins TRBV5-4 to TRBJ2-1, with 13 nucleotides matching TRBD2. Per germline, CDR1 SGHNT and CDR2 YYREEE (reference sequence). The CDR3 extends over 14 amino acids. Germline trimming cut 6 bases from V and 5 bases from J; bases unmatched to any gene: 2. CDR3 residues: CASKTSGGDNEQFF. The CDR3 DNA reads TGTGCCAGCAAAACTAGCGGGGGGGACAATGAGCAGTTCTTC.

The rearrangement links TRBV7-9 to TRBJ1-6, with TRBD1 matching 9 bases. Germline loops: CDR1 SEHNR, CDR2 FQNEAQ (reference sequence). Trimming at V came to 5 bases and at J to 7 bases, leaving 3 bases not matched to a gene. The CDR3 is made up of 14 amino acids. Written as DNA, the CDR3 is TGTGCCAGCAGCCAGGGGACAGGGAATTCACCCCTCCACTTT. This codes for CASSQGTGNSPLHF.

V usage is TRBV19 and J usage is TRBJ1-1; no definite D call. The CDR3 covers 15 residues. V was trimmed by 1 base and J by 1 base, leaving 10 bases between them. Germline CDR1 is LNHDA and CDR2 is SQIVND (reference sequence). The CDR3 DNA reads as TGTGCCAGTAGTATAGCCCTGAGGGCGAACACTGAAGCTTTCTTT. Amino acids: CASSIALRANTEAFF. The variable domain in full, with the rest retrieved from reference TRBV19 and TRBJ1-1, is DGGITQSPKYLFRKEGQNVTLSCEQNLNHDAMYWYRQDPGQGLRLIYYSQIVNDFQKGDIAEGYSVSREKKESFPLTVTSAQKNPTAFYLCASSIALRANTEAFFGQGTRLTVV.

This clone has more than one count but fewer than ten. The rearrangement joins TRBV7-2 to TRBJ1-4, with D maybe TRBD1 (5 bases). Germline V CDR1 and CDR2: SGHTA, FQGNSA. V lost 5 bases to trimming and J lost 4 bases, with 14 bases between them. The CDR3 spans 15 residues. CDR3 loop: CASSPTGGGNEKLFF. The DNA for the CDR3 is TGTGCCAGCAGCCCGACCGGCGGGGGTAATGAAAAACTGTTTTTT.

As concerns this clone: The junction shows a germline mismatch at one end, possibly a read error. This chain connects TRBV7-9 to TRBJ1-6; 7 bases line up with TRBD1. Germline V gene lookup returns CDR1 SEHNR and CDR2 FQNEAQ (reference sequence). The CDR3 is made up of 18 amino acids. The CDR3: CSSSFRSGDSSYNSPLHF. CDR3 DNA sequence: TGTTCCAGCAGCTTTCGGTCCGGGGACAGTTCCTATAATTCACCCCTCCACTTT.

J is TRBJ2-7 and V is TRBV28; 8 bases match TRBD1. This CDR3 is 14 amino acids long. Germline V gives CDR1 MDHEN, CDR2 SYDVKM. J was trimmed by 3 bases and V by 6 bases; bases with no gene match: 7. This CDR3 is CASSLGQVNYEQYF. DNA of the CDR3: TGTGCCAGCAGCCTGGGACAGGTCAACTACGAGCAGTACTTC.

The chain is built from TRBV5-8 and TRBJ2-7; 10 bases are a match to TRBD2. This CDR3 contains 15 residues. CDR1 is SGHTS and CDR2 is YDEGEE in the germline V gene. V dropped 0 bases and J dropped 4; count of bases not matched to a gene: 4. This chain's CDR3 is CASSLATSGTYEQYF. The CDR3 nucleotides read TGTGCCAGCAGCTTGGCTACTAGCGGGACGTACGAGCAGTACTTC.

This CDR3 is CASSRGRTNEKLFF. Written as DNA, the CDR3 is TGTGCCAGCAGCCGAGGGAGAACTAATGAAAAACTGTTTTTT. This chain links TRBV6-5 with TRBJ1-4; no clear D gene. Germline-derived CDR1 and CDR2 are MNHEY and SVGAGI. The CDR3 totals 14 residues. V was clipped by 6 bases and J by 1 base, with 9 bases between them.

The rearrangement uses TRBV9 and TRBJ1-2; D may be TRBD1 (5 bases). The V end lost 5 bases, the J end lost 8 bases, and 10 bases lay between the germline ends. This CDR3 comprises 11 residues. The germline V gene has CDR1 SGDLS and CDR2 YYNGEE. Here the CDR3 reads CASSGGSGYTF. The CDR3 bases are TGTGCCAGCAGTGGGGGGAGCGGCTACACCTTC.

CDR3: CASSLGTGGTDTQYF. In DNA, the CDR3 is TGTGCCAGCAGCCTCGGGACAGGGGGCACAGATACGCAGTATTTT. V gene TRBV11-2 combines with J gene TRBJ2-3; 10 bases align to TRBD1. The germline V gene has CDR1 SGHAT and CDR2 FQNNGV. Germline trimming cut 5 bases from V and 1 base from J; bases unmatched to any gene: 3. The CDR3 is 15 residues long.

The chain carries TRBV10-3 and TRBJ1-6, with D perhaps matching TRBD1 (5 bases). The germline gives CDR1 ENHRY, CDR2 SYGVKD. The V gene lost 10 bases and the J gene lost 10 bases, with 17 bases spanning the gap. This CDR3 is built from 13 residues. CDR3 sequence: CATSGGEESPLHF. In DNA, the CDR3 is TGTGCCACCTCGGGGGGGGAGGAGTCACCCCTCCACTTT.

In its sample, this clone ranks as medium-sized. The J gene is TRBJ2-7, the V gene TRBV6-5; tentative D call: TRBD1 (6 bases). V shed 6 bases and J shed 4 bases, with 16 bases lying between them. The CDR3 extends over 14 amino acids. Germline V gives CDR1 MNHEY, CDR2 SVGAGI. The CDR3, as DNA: TGTGCCAGCAGAAAGAGAACAGGGTCTTACGAGCAGTACTTC. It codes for CASRKRTGSYEQYF.

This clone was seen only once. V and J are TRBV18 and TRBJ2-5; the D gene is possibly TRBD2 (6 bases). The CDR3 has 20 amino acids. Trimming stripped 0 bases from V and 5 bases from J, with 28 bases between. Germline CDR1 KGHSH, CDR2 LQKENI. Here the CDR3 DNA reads TGTGCCAGCTCACCACCGGCTATCCTATCCTTCGGGGGACCTGGGGAGACCCAGTACTTC. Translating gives CASSPPAILSFGGPGETQYF.